This is a list of T cell receptor beta chains from one sample in a study of T cell repertoires in cytomegalovirus infection. Antigens of these TCRs are unknown. TCRdb re-derived calls from the reads in MiXCR, one entry per CDR3 protein. The data contain 700,000 to 950,000 distinct CDR3 sequences, around a third of them singletons. The sequences come from cultured CD8+ T cells from PBMCs, collected from culture after CMV antigen stimulation. All receptors come from a human donor in good health (CMV status not recorded). Some clones in this sample may be carry-over from other donors' samples. The CDR3 runs from the conserved cysteine through the conserved F or W. D genes are given only for firm matches. Rows may omit the clone size; those that give it use once, few, many or a size class.

D gene,clone size,J gene,V gene,CDR3 DNA,CDR3 protein
TRBD1,once,TRBJ2-1,TRBV5-6,TGTGCCAGCCGCTCGGTGGGGACAGGGTTTTATGAGCAGTTCTTC,CASRSVGTGFYEQFF
.,.,TRBJ1-2,TRBV27,TGTGCCAGCAGTTTATCGCGGGGCGGGGCATGGGGCTACACCTTC,CASSLSRGGAWGYTF
.,.,TRBJ1-2,TRBV2,TGTGCCAGCAGTATTTCTGAACACCCCGGGGGCTATGGCTACACCTTC,CASSISEHPGGYGYTF
.,few,TRBJ1-2,TRBV5-6,TGTGCCAGCCTCCTTGGGTGGGGAGCCGGCTATGGCTACACCTTC,CASLLGWGAGYGYTF
.,many,TRBJ1-5,TRBV11-2,TGTGCCAGCAGCTTAGTCCGGACACTGTATAATCAGCCCCAGCATTTT,CASSLVRTLYNQPQHF
TRBD1,.,TRBJ1-2,TRBV20-1,TGCAGTGCCATACTTACGGACAGGACCTATGGCTACACCTTC,CSAILTDRTYGYTF
.,.,TRBJ2-2,TRBV5-5,TGTGCCAGCAGCCTATACTACACAGTGAACACCGGGGAGCTGTTTTTT,CASSLYYTVNTGELFF
.,.,TRBJ2-2,TRBV6-1,TGTGCCAGCAGTGAAGCCCCCGGGGAGCTGTTTTTT,CASSEAPGELFF
.,.,TRBJ1-6,TRBV2,TGTGCCAGCAAAACAGGGAGTGGGTCACCCCTCCACTTT,CASKTGSGSPLHF
TRBD2,.,TRBJ2-1,TRBV20-1,TGCAGTGCTCTCCTAGCGGGGGCCTACAATGAGCAGTTCTTC,CSALLAGAYNEQFF
TRBD2,many,TRBJ2-1,TRBV7-2,TGTGCCAGCAGCTTAGAACTAGCGGGGGGCCGAGGGGAGCAGTTCTTC,CASSLELAGGRGEQFF
.,.,TRBJ1-5,TRBV6-2/TRBV6-3,TGTGCCAGCAGTACCACAGGGTTTGGTCAGCCCCAGCATTTT,CASSTTGFGQPQHF
.,few,TRBJ2-2,TRBV7-2,TGTGCCAGCAGCTCGAGGGGGACCTTTATAGGGGAGCTGTTTTTT,CASSSRGTFIGELFF
.,.,TRBJ2-2,TRBV6-2/TRBV6-3,TGTGCCAGCAGTTACCCTGTCAACGGGGAGCTGTTTTTT,CASSYPVNGELFF
.,few,TRBJ1-2,TRBV6-1,TGTGCCAGCAGTGAATTCGGGGGCGCCTATGGCTACACCTTC,CASSEFGGAYGYTF
.,.,TRBJ2-1,TRBV7-4,TGTGCCAGCAGCCCTCATTATGAGCAGTTCTTC,CASSPHYEQFF
TRBD1,.,TRBJ2-2,TRBV12-3/TRBV12-4,TGTGCCAGCGGCTTTGCTGGGACAGCGAACACCGGGGAGCTGTTTTTT,CASGFAGTANTGELFF
.,.,TRBJ2-6,TRBV12-3/TRBV12-4,TGTGCCAACAGTCCTTGGGGGGAAGGGGCCAACGTCCTGACTTTC,CANSPWGEGANVLTF
.,.,TRBJ2-7,TRBV4-1,TGCGCCAGCAGCCAAGATCTGGGGTTGAGCTACGAGCAGTACTTC,CASSQDLGLSYEQYF
TRBD1,.,TRBJ2-5,TRBV5-6,TGTGCCAGCAGCTTTAGGTTGACAGGGTACCAAGAGACCCAGTACTTC,CASSFRLTGYQETQYF
.,.,TRBJ2-7,TRBV6-1,TGTGCCAGCGCAGGGGCGTCCTACGAGCAGTACTTC,CASAGASYEQYF
.,many,TRBJ2-1,TRBV5-6,TGTGCCAGCAGCTTAGGAGACAATGAGCAGTTCTTC,CASSLGDNEQFF
TRBD2,.,TRBJ2-1,TRBV19,TGTGCCAGTAGGGAACTAGCGGGGGTAGGGAATGAGCAGTTCTTC,CASRELAGVGNEQFF
TRBD1,many,TRBJ2-1,TRBV6-2/TRBV6-3,TGTGCCAGCAGTCATTGGACAGGGAATAACAATGAGCAGTTCTTC,CASSHWTGNNNEQFF
.,once,TRBJ1-2,TRBV4-1,TGCGCCAGCAGCCAAGATAGCCAGGGAGAGTACACCTTC,CASSQDSQGEYTF
TRBD1,.,TRBJ1-1,TRBV6-2/TRBV6-3,TGTGCCAGCAGGACAGGGAAAACTGAAGCTTTCTTT,CASRTGKTEAFF
TRBD1,few,TRBJ1-5,TRBV20-1,TGCAGTGCTTCCGACAGGGTCTTAAATTCTGGCAATCAGCCCCAGCATTTT,CSASDRVLNSGNQPQHF
TRBD2,.,TRBJ2-1,TRBV4-1,TGCGCCAGCGCGGGGGTTTCCAATGAGCAGTTCTTC,CASAGVSNEQFF
TRBD1,.,TRBJ2-1,TRBV24-1,TGTGCCACCCGGACAGGTGATTACAATGAGCAGTTCTTC,CATRTGDYNEQFF
.,few,TRBJ2-7,TRBV7-9,TGTGCCAGCAGCCCTTATTCCGGGACATCCGACTCCTACGAGCAGTACTTC,CASSPYSGTSDSYEQYF
TRBD2,.,TRBJ2-7,TRBV4-2,TGTGCCAGCAGCCAAGATAGCGGGGGGGGCTACGAGCAGTACTTC,CASSQDSGGGYEQYF
.,few,TRBJ2-7,TRBV6-1,TGTGCCAGCAGTGAGAGCTCCTACGAGCAGTACTTC,CASSESSYEQYF
.,few,TRBJ1-1,TRBV7-8,TGTGCCAGCAGCTTAGCGAGAGAGAAGGTGTTCGACACTGAAGCTTTCTTT,CASSLAREKVFDTEAFF
.,few,TRBJ2-7,TRBV27,TGTGCCAGCAGAACTTACCCTGGCGGGGCGGTCGAGCAGTACTTC,CASRTYPGGAVEQYF
TRBD1,.,TRBJ2-1,TRBV28,TGTGCCAGCAGCCCGACAGGGGGCAGAGAGCAGTTCTTC,CASSPTGGREQFF
.,many,TRBJ1-3,TRBV28,TGTGCCAGTGGAAAGACTGGAAACACCATATATTTT,CASGKTGNTIYF
.,many,TRBJ2-1,TRBV7-2,TGTGCCAGCAGCTTAGACTTTTTCGGGGGAAATGAGCAGTTCTTC,CASSLDFFGGNEQFF
.,few,TRBJ1-2,TRBV4-1,TGTGCCAGCAGCCAAGATAGCGTATTACCAATTAACTATGGCTACACCTTC,CASSQDSVLPINYGYTF
TRBD1,.,TRBJ1-1,TRBV7-8,TGTGCCAGCAGTTCAACATCTGACAGGGGGAACACTGAAGCTTTCTTT,CASSSTSDRGNTEAFF
TRBD1,few,TRBJ1-2,TRBV7-9,TGTGCCAGCAGCTTAGACTACGGGACAGAGTCCGGCTACACCTTC,CASSLDYGTESGYTF
.,.,TRBJ2-4,TRBV7-9,TGTGCCAGCAGCCCTGGGACGGTGTGGGGGAACTTC,CASSPGTVWGNF
TRBD1,.,TRBJ1-5,TRBV2,TGTGCCACCAGGGACAGGGGAAATCAGCCCCAGCATTTT,CATRDRGNQPQHF
.,.,TRBJ1-2,TRBV7-9,TGTGCCAGCAGCTTAGTGACTACTAACTATGGCTACACCTTC,CASSLVTTNYGYTF
TRBD2,few,TRBJ2-5,TRBV6-5,TGTGCCAGCAGTTTCCAACTAGCGGGGGACCAAGAGACCCAGTACTTC,CASSFQLAGDQETQYF
TRBD1,many,TRBJ2-3,TRBV12-3/TRBV12-4,TGTGCCAGCAGTTTACAGGGGGCCGGCACAGATACGCAGTATTTT,CASSLQGAGTDTQYF
.,.,TRBJ1-5,TRBV19,TGTGCCAGTAGTCCGTACAGGGCAGGCAATCAGCCCCAGCATTTT,CASSPYRAGNQPQHF
.,many,TRBJ1-3,TRBV12-3/TRBV12-4,TGTGCCAGCAGTTTGGGGAGGGGAAACACCATATATTTT,CASSLGRGNTIYF
.,few,TRBJ2-1,TRBV7-8,TGTGCCAGCAGAGATTCACGGGGCTCCTACAATGAGCAGTTCTTC,CASRDSRGSYNEQFF
TRBD1,.,TRBJ1-2,TRBV4-1,TGCGCCAGCAGCCATTTAATGGGACAGGGGGATGGCTACACCTTC,CASSHLMGQGDGYTF
.,.,TRBJ2-2,TRBV11-3,TGTGCCAGCGGAAGGTCTGAGGCGGTTGGGACCGGGGAGCTGTTTTTT,CASGRSEAVGTGELFF
.,.,TRBJ2-2,TRBV28,TGTGCCAGCGGACCCCAAGACACCGGGGAGCTGTTTTTT,CASGPQDTGELFF
.,.,TRBJ2-7,TRBV4-2,TGTGCCAGCAGCCAAGGGAGACTAGAGGTCCCCTACGAGCAGTACTTC,CASSQGRLEVPYEQYF
.,many,TRBJ2-2,TRBV4-1,TGCGCCAGCAGCCAAGGAGCCGCGAACACCGGGGAGCTGTTTTTT,CASSQGAANTGELFF
.,many,TRBJ2-2,TRBV7-2,TGTGCCAGCAGCTTAGGGGGGGTTGTACCCGCGAACACCGGGGAGCTGTTTTTT,CASSLGGVVPANTGELFF
.,few,TRBJ1-5,TRBV15,TGTGCCACCAGCAGGGCTCTCTCCATCAATCAGCCCCAGCATTTT,CATSRALSINQPQHF
TRBD2,.,TRBJ2-5,TRBV4-1,TGCGCCAGCAGCCAAGTAGGAGGGGCGGGGGTGCGAGAGACCCAGTACTTC,CASSQVGGAGVRETQYF
.,.,TRBJ1-2,TRBV7-9,TGTGCCAGCAGCTTGGGGGGCTATAACTATGGCTACACCTTC,CASSLGGYNYGYTF
TRBD1,few,TRBJ1-4,TRBV14,TGTGCCAGCAGCCAAAACCCCAGGGGGCCAAATGAAAAACTGTTTTTT,CASSQNPRGPNEKLFF
.,.,TRBJ2-7,TRBV4-1,TGCGCCAGCAGCCTCGACGTGAGCTCCTACGAGCAGTACTTC,CASSLDVSSYEQYF
.,few,TRBJ2-3,TRBV4-2,TGTGCCAGCAGCCAAGAGAGATACGGGGGCCCTAGCACAGATACGCAGTATTTT,CASSQERYGGPSTDTQYF